A selection of T cell receptor beta chains follows, all from one sample in a study of T-cell memory formation after mild COVID-19. One entry per CDR3 protein, called by TCRdb with MiXCR from the 5' RACE reads. The table has about 430,000 distinct CDR3 sequences, 18% seen once. The source material was PBMCs or a T cell subset sorted from them (not recorded which). The receptors were gathered from a man aged 18-30 years who had mild COVID-19 (a few samples of this study predate the infection). Cell type and time point are not known. Each CDR3 is given with its conserved first and last residue. A D gene is named only where the DNA matches it firmly. Part of the rows lack a size; the others show once, few, many or a class for expanded clones.

TGTGCCAGCAGTTCTCCCTCTAGCACAGATACGCAGTATTTT,CASSSPSSTDTQYF,-,TRBV27,TRBJ2-3,-
TGTGCCAGCAGCCACGAAGGGCAGGGTCCCCCCTACGAGCAGTACTTC,CASSHEGQGPPYEQYF,once,TRBV4-2,TRBJ2-7,-
TGTGCCAGCTTTCATACAGGGTTCTCTGGGGCCAACGTCCTGACTTTC,CASFHTGFSGANVLTF,few,TRBV6-1,TRBJ2-6,-
TGTGCCAGCAGAGGACAGGGGCGCCTAGGGACCCAGTACTTC,CASRGQGRLGTQYF,-,TRBV6-2/TRBV6-3,TRBJ2-5,TRBD1
TGCAGCGTAGAAGGACAGGGGGCGAATTTAGATACGCAGTATTTT,CSVEGQGANLDTQYF,few,TRBV29-1,TRBJ2-3,TRBD1
TGCGCCAGCAATCCCGTGGGTTCGAACACTGAAGCTTTCTTT,CASNPVGSNTEAFF,-,TRBV5-1,TRBJ1-1,-
TGCAGCGTTTCCCAGCGATCGAGTACTGAAGCTTTCTTT,CSVSQRSSTEAFF,once,TRBV29-1,TRBJ1-1,-
TGTGCCAGCAGCTTCCCACAGGGGCAAGAGACCCAGTACTTC,CASSFPQGQETQYF,-,TRBV11-2,TRBJ2-5,TRBD1
TGTGCCAGCAGCGCACAGGGCTTGGCTGACACCGGGGAGCTGTTTTTT,CASSAQGLADTGELFF,-,TRBV7-8,TRBJ2-2,-
TGTGCCAGCAGCTTAGGGAGACAGGGAGGCTACGAGCAGTACTTC,CASSLGRQGGYEQYF,-,TRBV7-9,TRBJ2-7,-
TGTGCCAGTATGGGGACAGGGACGAACTACGAGCAGTACTTC,CASMGTGTNYEQYF,-,TRBV19,TRBJ2-7,TRBD1
TGTGCCAGCAGCTTGGAAATACGGGACAGGGGGAATGAGCAGTTCTTC,CASSLEIRDRGNEQFF,-,TRBV5-4,TRBJ2-1,TRBD1
TGTGCCTCCGCTACGACGGTTCAGGCAGATACGCAGTATTTT,CASATTVQADTQYF,-,TRBV12-3/TRBV12-4,TRBJ2-3,-
TGTGCCACGGAAGTCGGACTGGCAGGGGATGGAGATACGCAGTATTTT,CATEVGLAGDGDTQYF,few,TRBV2,TRBJ2-3,-
TGCGCCAGCAGCTTGGGACCAGGTGATATGAACACCGGGGAGCTGTTTTTT,CASSLGPGDMNTGELFF,few,TRBV5-1,TRBJ2-2,-
TGTGCCAGCAGTTACTCGGCGCTCTCAAACACTGAAGCTTTCTTT,CASSYSALSNTEAFF,once,TRBV6-5,TRBJ1-1,-
TGCGCCAGCAGCCAATTCGGATACAATGAGCAGTTCTTC,CASSQFGYNEQFF,-,TRBV4-1,TRBJ2-1,-
TGTGCCAGCAGTGATATAGCCTCTTCCTATGGCTACACCTTC,CASSDIASSYGYTF,-,TRBV2,TRBJ1-2,-
TGTGCCAGCAGTTTATACACGGAAGAGACCCAGTACTTC,CASSLYTEETQYF,few,TRBV27,TRBJ2-5,-
TGTGCCTGGAGTAGGGGTCCAGATACGCAGTATTTT,CAWSRGPDTQYF,-,TRBV30,TRBJ2-3,-
TGCAGTGCCGGCCGACCCCTCCACTTT,CSAGRPLHF,-,TRBV20-1,TRBJ1-6,-
TGTGCCAGCAGTTACTCGGGGACTACTGGCGGGGAGCTGTTTTTT,CASSYSGTTGGELFF,-,TRBV6-5,TRBJ2-2,TRBD2
TGTGCCAGCAGCTCCCGGGACAGGCTGCTCTATGGCTACACCTTC,CASSSRDRLLYGYTF,few,TRBV7-2,TRBJ1-2,TRBD1
TGTGCCAGCCGTATGTTTGAGGCAGGGAGTATGTTCTTC,CASRMFEAGSMFF,few,TRBV7-9,TRBJ2-1,-